This T cell receptor beta chain is from a study of blood T cells in healthy people across ages. Study as a whole: Roughly one uniquely barcoded beta molecule per two T cells was captured.

Notes on the study in general: Diversity of TCR beta per million T cells declined in a roughly linear way with age.

As to this clonotype: Its antigen is not identified.

Germline values: CDR1 SGDLS, CDR2 YYNGEE. This CDR3 region has 15 residues. V trimming: 0 bases; J trimming: 5 bases; junction bases outside the gene matches: 7. Alongside a J-beta primer mix, a sample-barcoded 5' primer served in a second PCR lasting roughly 6 to 12 cycles. TCRdb itself ran the 5' RACE reads through MiXCR, one entry per CDR3 protein. The sample shows around 990,000 distinct CDR3 sequences, approximately 38% of them seen only once. The J gene is TRBJ2-7, the V gene TRBV9, with 8 bases that match TRBD2. Sequenced material: blood. This sequence originates from a man younger than 35 in good health. CDR3 protein: CASSVGLAPGNEQYF. The CDR3 region has the DNA TGTGCCAGCAGCGTAGGACTAGCGCCCGGAAACGAGCAGTACTTC.